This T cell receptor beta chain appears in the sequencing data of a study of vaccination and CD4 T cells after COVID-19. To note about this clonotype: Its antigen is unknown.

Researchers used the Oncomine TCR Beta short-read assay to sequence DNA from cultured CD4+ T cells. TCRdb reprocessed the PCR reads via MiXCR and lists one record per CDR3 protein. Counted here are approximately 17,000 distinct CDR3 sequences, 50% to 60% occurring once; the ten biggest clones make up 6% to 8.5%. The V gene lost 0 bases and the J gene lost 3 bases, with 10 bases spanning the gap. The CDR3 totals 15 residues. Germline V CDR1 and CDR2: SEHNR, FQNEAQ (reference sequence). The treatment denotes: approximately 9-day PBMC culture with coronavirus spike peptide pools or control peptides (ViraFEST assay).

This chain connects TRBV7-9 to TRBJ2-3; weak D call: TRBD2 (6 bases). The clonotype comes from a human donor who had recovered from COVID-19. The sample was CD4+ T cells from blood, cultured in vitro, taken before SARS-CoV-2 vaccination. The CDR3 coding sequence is TGTGCCAGCAGCTTAGCCGGAGGGATTACAGATACGCAGTATTTT. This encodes CASSLAGGITDTQYF. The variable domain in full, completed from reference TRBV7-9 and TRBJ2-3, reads DTGVSQNPRHKITKRGQNVTFRCDPISEHNRLYWYRQTLGQGPEFLTYFQNEAQLEKSRLLSDRFSAERPKGSFSTLEIQRTEQGDSAMYLCASSLAGGITDTQYFGPGTRLTVL.